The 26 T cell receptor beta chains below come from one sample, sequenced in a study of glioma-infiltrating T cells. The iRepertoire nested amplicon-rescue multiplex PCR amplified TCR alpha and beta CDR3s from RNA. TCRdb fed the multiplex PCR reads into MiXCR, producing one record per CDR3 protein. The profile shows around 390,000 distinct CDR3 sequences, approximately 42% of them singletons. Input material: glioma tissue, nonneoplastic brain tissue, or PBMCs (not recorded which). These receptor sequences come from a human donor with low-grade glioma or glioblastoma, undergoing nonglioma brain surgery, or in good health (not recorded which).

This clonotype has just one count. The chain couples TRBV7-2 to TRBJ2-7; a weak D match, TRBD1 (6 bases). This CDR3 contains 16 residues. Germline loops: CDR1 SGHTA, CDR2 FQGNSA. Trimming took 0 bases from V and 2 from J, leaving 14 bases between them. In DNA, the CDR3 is TGTGCCAGCAGCTTAGCAGGGGGTCAGGTTGCCTACGAGCAGTACTTC. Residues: CASSLAGGQVAYEQYF.

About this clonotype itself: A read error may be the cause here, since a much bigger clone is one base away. The CDR3 DNA follows: TGTGCCACAACGAGGACTAGCGGGAGGGACACAACTTGGGATACGCGGTATTTT. Protein: CATTRTSGRDTTWDTRYF. The gene calls are TRBV15 and TRBJ2-3; 15 nucleotides align to TRBD2. There are 18 residues in the CDR3. CDR1 LNHNV and CDR2 YYDKDF come from the germline V gene (reference sequence).

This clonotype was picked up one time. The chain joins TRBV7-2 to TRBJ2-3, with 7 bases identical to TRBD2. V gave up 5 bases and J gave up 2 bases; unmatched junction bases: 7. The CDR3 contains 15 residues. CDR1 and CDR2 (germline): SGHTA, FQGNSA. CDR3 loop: CASSAGLVVTDTQYF. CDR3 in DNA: TGTGCCAGCAGCGCCGGACTAGTGGTCACAGATACGCAGTATTTT.

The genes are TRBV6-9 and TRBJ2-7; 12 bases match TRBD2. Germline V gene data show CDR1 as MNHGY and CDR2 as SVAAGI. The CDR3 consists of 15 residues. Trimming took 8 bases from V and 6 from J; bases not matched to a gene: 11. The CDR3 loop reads CASCSGLAGTPEQYF. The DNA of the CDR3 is TGTGCCAGCTGTTCCGGACTAGCGGGAACCCCCGAGCAGTACTTC.

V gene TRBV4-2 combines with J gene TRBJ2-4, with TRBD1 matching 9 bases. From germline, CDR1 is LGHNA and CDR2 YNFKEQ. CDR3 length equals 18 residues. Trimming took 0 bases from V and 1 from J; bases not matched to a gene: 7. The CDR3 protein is CASSQDGGDRDAKNIQYF. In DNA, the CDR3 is TGTGCCAGCAGCCAAGATGGGGGGGACAGGGATGCCAAAAACATTCAGTACTTC.

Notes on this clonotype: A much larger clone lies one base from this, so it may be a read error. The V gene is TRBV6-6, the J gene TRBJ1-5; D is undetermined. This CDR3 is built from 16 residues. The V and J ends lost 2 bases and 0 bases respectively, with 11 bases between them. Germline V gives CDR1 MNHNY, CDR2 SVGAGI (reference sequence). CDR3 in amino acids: CASSYQATYSNQPQHF. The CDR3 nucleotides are TGTGCCAGCAGTTACCAGGCCACGTATAGCAATCAGCCCCAGCATTTT.

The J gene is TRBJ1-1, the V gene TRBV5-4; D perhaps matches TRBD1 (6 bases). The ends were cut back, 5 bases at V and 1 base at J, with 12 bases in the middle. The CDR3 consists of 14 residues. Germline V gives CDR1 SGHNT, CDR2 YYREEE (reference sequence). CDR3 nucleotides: TGTGCCAGCAGAACGACAGGAGGGAACACTGAAGCTTTCTTT. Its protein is CASRTTGGNTEAFF. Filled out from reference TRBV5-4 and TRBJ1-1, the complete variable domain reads ETGVTQSPTHLIKTRGQQVTLRCSSQSGHNTVSWYQQALGQGPQFIFQYYREEENGRGNFPPRFSGLQFPNYSSELNVNALELDDSALYLCASRTTGGNTEAFFGQGTRLTVV.

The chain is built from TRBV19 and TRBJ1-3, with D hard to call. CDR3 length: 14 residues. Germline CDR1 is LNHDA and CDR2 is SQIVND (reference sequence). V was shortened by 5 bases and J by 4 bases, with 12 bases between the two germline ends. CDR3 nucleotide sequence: TGTGCCAGTAGTGACACAGCTTCCGGAAACACCATATATTTT. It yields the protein CASSDTASGNTIYF.

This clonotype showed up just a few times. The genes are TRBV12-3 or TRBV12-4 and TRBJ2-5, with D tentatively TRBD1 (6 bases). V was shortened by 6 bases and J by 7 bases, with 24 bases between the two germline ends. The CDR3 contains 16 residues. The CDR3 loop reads CASSHPGHNMEATQYF. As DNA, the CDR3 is TGTGCCAGCAGCCACCCGGGACATAATATGGAGGCGACCCAGTACTTC.

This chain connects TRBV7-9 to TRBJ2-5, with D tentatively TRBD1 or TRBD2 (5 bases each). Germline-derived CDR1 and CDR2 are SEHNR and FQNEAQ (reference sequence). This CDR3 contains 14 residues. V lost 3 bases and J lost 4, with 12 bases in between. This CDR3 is CASSFEGPPETQYF. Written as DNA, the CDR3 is TGTGCCAGCAGCTTCGAGGGGCCCCCAGAGACCCAGTACTTC.

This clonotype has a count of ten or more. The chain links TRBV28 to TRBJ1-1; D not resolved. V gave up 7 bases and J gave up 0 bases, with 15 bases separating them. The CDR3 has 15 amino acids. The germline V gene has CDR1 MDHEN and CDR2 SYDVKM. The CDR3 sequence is CASTPARGLNTEAFF. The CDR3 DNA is TGTGCCAGCACCCCCGCGAGAGGACTGAACACTGAAGCTTTCTTT.

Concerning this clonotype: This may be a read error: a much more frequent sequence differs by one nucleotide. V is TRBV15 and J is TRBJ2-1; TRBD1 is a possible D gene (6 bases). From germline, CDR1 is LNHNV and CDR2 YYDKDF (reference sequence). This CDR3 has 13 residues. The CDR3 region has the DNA TGTGCCACCAGCAGAGGGGGGCTCAATGAGAAGTTCTTC. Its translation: CATSRGGLNEKFF.

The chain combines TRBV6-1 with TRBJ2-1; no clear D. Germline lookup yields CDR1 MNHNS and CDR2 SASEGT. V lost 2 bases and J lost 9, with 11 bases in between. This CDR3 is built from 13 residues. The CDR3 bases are TGTGCCAGCAGTGAATGGGCAGCGTGTGAGCAGTTCTTC. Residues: CASSEWAACEQFF.

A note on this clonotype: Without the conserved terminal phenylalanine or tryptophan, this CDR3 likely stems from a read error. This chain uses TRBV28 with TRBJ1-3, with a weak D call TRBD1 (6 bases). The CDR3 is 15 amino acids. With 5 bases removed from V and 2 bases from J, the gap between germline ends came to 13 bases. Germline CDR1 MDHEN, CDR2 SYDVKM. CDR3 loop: CASSGQGRTGNTIYL. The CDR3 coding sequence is TGTGCCAGCAGTGGTCAGGGGAGAACTGGAAACACCATATATCTT.

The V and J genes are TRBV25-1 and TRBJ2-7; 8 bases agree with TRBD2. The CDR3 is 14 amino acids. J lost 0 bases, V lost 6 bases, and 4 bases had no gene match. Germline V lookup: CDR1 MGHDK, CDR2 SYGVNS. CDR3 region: CASSRGGDSYEQYF. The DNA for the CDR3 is TGTGCCAGCAGCCGGGGGGGGGACTCCTACGAGCAGTACTTC.

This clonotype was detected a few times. CDR3 amino acids: CASSPLQGSTDTQYF. The CDR3 DNA sequence: TGTGCCAGCTCACCATTACAAGGGAGCACAGATACGCAGTATTTT. The chain joins TRBV18 to TRBJ2-3; the D is unclear. The germline V gene encodes CDR1 KGHSH and CDR2 LQKENI. This CDR3 has 15 residues. V lost 2 bases and J 0 bases, leaving 9 bases between the germline ends.

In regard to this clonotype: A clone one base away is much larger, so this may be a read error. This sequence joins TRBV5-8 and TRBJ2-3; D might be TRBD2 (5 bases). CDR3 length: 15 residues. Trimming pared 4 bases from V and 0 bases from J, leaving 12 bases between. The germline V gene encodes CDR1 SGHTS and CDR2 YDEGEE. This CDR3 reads CASSQVLVSTDTQYF. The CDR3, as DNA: TGTGCCAGCAGCCAGGTACTAGTTAGCACAGATACGCAGTATTTT.

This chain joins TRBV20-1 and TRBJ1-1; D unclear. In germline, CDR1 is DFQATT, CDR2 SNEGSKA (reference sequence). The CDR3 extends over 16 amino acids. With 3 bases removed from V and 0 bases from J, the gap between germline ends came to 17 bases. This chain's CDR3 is CSASRTRGVMNTEAFF. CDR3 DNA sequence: TGCAGTGCTAGCCGTACACGGGGTGTCATGAACACTGAAGCTTTCTTT.

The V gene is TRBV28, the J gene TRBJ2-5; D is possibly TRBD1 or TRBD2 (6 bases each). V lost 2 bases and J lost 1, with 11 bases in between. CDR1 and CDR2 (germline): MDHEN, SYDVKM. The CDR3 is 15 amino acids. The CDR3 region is CASSLMGGSQETQYF. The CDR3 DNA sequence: TGTGCCAGCAGTTTAATGGGGGGCAGCCAAGAGACCCAGTACTTC. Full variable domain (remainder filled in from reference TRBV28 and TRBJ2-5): DVKVTQSSRYLVKRTGEKVFLECVQDMDHENMFWYRQDPGLGLRLIYFSYDVKMKEKGDIPEGYSVSREKKERFSLILESASTNQTSMYLCASSLMGGSQETQYFGPGTRLLVL.

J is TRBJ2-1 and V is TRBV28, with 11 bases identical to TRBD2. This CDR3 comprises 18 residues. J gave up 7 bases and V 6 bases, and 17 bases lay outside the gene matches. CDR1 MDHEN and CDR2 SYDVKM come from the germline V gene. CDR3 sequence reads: CASSTLGLAGATGNEQFF. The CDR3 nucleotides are TGTGCCAGCAGCACTCTCGGACTAGCGGGCGCGACGGGAAATGAGCAGTTCTTC.

In DNA, the CDR3 is TGTGCCAGCAGCTTTGGACAGGGGGTTTCCTACGAGCAGTACTTC. This codes for CASSFGQGVSYEQYF. J is TRBJ2-7 and V is TRBV7-9; 10 nucleotides agree with TRBD1. Losses at the gene ends were 3 bases for V and 1 base for J; bases not matched to a gene: 3. Germline-derived CDR1 and CDR2 are SEHNR and FQNEAQ (reference sequence). The CDR3 is made up of 15 amino acids.

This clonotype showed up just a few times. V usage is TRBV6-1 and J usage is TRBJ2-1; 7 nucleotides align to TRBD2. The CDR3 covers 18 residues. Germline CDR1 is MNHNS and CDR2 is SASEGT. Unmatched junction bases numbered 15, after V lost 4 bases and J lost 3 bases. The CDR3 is CASSVSSYAGAFYNEQFF. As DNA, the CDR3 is TGTGCCAGCAGTGTCTCTAGCTACGCGGGAGCATTCTACAATGAGCAGTTCTTC.

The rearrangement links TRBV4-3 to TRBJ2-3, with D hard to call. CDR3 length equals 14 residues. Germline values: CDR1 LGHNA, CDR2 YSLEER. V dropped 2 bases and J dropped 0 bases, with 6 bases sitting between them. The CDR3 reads CASSQYDSTDTQYF. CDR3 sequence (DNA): TGCGCCAGCAGCCAATACGACAGCACAGATACGCAGTATTTT.

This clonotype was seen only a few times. This CDR3 reads CASSQTGASYNEQFF. The CDR3 region has the DNA TGTGCCAGCAGTCAAACAGGGGCCTCCTACAATGAGCAGTTCTTC. The chain carries TRBV7-2 and TRBJ2-1, with TRBD1 matching 7 bases. Germline CDR1 reads SGHTA; CDR2 reads FQGNSA. Trimming at V came to 6 bases and at J to 0 bases, leaving 5 bases not matched to a gene. The CDR3 sequence is 15 residues long. The full variable domain, in which reference TRBV7-2 and TRBJ2-1 provide the parts outside the CDR3, is GAGVSQSPSNKVTEKGKDVELRCDPISGHTALYWYRQSLGQGLEFLIYFQGNSAPDKSGLPSDRFSAERTGGSVSTLTIQRTQQEDSAVYLCASSQTGASYNEQFFGPGTRLTVL.

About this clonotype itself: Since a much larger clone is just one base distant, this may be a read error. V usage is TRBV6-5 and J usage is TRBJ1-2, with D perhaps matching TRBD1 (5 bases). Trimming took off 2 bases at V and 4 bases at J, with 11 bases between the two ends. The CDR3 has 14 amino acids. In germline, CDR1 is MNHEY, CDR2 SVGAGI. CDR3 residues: CASSYPYGAYGYTF. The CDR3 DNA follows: TGTGCCAGCAGTTACCCGTACGGGGCCTATGGCTACACCTTC.

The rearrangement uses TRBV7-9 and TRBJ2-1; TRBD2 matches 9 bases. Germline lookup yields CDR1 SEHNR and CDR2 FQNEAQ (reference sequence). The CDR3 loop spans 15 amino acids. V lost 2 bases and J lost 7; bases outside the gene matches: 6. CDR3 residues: CASSLNSGRRNEQFF. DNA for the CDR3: TGTGCCAGCAGCTTAAACAGCGGGAGGAGAAATGAGCAGTTCTTC.